Each of the 15 T cell receptor beta chains below was sequenced from the same sample in a study of Ad26.COV2.S vaccination and SARS-CoV-2 variants. Profiled with immunoSEQ multiplex PCR; TCRdb holds only in-frame clones, not every one. The data hold over 450,000 clones, with 89% observed a single time. Treatment: roughly 20 received Ad26.COV2.S at low or high dose, single or two shots; about 5 received placebo; per-sample allocation not given. Following the first vaccine or placebo injection, samples were taken on day 63. The sequencing used peripheral blood, collected in a trial of Ad26.COV2.S vaccine versus placebo. These receptors were obtained from a person between 18 and 60 years old who received the Ad26.COV2.S COVID-19 vaccine or a placebo.

This clone was counted a few times. The chain joins TRBV6-5 to TRBJ2-1; TRBD2 might be the D (6 bases). The V end lost 6 bases, the J end lost 9 bases, and 12 bases lay between the germline ends. The germline gives CDR1 MNHEY, CDR2 SVGAGI. There are 12 residues in the CDR3. This CDR3 is CASRIGEVEQFF. For the CDR3, the DNA is TGTGCCAGCAGGATAGGGGAGGTTGAGCAGTTCTTC.

Regarding this clone: At one of its ends the junction is not consistent with the germline gene, which may arise from a read error. This chain links TRBV7-7 with TRBJ1-3; D remains ambiguous. CDR1 SSHAT and CDR2 FNYEAQ come from the germline V gene (reference sequence). The CDR3 is 16 amino acids. CDR3 protein: CASSPTLGGLGNTIYF. Written as DNA, the CDR3 is TGTGCTAGCAGCCCAACCTTGGGAGGACTTGGAAACACCATATATTTT.

The V and J genes are TRBV28 and TRBJ1-1; no definite D call. With 2 bases removed from V and 4 bases from J, the gap between germline ends came to 11 bases. The CDR3 extends over 14 amino acids. Germline loops: CDR1 MDHEN, CDR2 SYDVKM. CDR3 protein: CASSLPHMTTEAFF. CDR3 in DNA: TGTGCCAGCAGTTTACCGCACATGACCACTGAAGCTTTCTTT.

The chain has TRBV28 and TRBJ2-1; 8 nucleotides line up with TRBD2. This CDR3 contains 16 residues. The V segment lost 5 bases and the J segment 0 bases; nucleotides outside the gene matches: 6. The germline V gene encodes CDR1 MDHEN and CDR2 SYDVKM. The CDR3 DNA follows: TGTGCCAGCAGTGCGGCGGGAGGACGCTCCTACAATGAGCAGTTCTTC. Residues: CASSAAGGRSYNEQFF.

The rearrangement links TRBV7-8 to TRBJ2-1; possibly TRBD2 for D (6 bases). Germline assignment: CDR1 SGHVS and CDR2 FQNEAQ. V was cut by 6 bases and J by 3 bases, with 12 bases left in between. The CDR3 totals 14 residues. CDR3 sequence: CASSSTSNYNEQFF. DNA of the CDR3: TGTGCCAGCAGTTCGACTAGTAACTACAATGAGCAGTTCTTC.

About this clone itself: Other DNA sequences in the same sample also yield this CDR3. Here the CDR3 reads CASSQVGGSEAFF. The CDR3 coding sequence is TGTGCCAGCAGCCAAGTAGGGGGGAGTGAAGCTTTCTTT. The V call is TRBV3-1 (or the pseudogene TRBV3-2), the J call TRBJ1-1, with D possibly matching TRBD1 (6 bases). The CDR3 sequence is 13 residues long. Looked up from germline, CDR1 is LGHDT and CDR2 is YNNKEL (reference sequence). Trimming shortened V by 1 base and J by 7 bases, and 10 bases separated the two germline ends.

The J gene is TRBJ1-2, the V gene TRBV27; a weak D match, TRBD1 (6 bases). The CDR3 loop spans 13 amino acids. Germline values: CDR1 MNHEY, CDR2 SMNVEV (reference sequence). V was shortened by 6 bases and J by 8 bases, with 16 bases between the two germline ends. CDR3 nucleotide sequence: TGTGCCAGCAGGCCAAACAGGGACGGCGGCTACACCTTC. Translating gives CASRPNRDGGYTF.

This clone showed up just once. The V and J genes are TRBV13 and TRBJ2-4; 7 positions agree with TRBD2. V trimming: 4 bases; J trimming: 1 base; junction bases outside the gene matches: 10. From germline, CDR1 is PRHDT and CDR2 FYEKMQ (reference sequence). The CDR3 is 17 amino acids. CDR3 loop: CASSYSLREVAKNIQYF. In DNA form, the CDR3 reads TGTGCCAGCAGCTATTCCCTTCGGGAGGTGGCCAAAAACATTCAGTACTTC.

The V and J genes are TRBV7-3 and TRBJ2-1, with TRBD1 matching 7 bases. The CDR3 has 15 residues. V lost 5 bases and J lost 2; bases outside the gene matches: 6. The V gene's germline CDR1 is SGHTA and CDR2 FQGTGA. This CDR3 is CASSLGDSPYNEQFF. The CDR3 DNA reads as TGTGCCAGCAGCCTTGGGGACAGCCCCTACAATGAGCAGTTCTTC.

This clone was observed a single time. The DNA for the CDR3 is TGTGCCAGCAGCCTGGGACAGGGGCTTGAAGCTTTCTTT. This codes for CASSLGQGLEAFF. V and J are TRBV11-1 and TRBJ1-1, with 10 bases identical to TRBD1. CDR1 and CDR2 from the germline V gene are SGHAT and FQDESV (reference sequence). The V and J ends lost 5 bases and 7 bases, in that order; junction bases with no gene match: 4. The length of the CDR3 is 13 residues.

The chain recombines TRBV19 with TRBJ2-3; perhaps TRBD1 as D (6 bases). Germline CDR1 is LNHDA and CDR2 is SQIVND (reference sequence). V lost 3 bases and J 6 bases, leaving 16 bases between the germline ends. The CDR3 runs to 15 residues. CDR3 bases: TGTGCCAGTAGTATTGGGGGCGCAGAGCACGATACGCAGTATTTT. It encodes CASSIGGAEHDTQYF.

J is TRBJ2-7 and V is TRBV20-1; D gene ambiguous. Germline V gene data show CDR1 as DFQATT and CDR2 as SNEGSKA (reference sequence). Trimming left V 3 bases short and J 3 bases short, with 3 bases between. The CDR3 contains 10 residues. The CDR3 here is CSASNYEQYF. CDR3 bases: TGCAGTGCTAGTAACTACGAGCAGTACTTC.

This clone was recorded only once. This chain joins TRBV12-3 or TRBV12-4 and TRBJ2-5; a possible D gene is TRBD2 (5 bases). V lost 3 bases, J lost 5 bases, and 10 bases lay in between. The CDR3 extends over 13 amino acids. CDR3 nucleotide sequence: TGTGCCAGCAGTTTGATAAGGAGGGAGACCCAGTACTTC. Translation gives CASSLIRRETQYF.

J is TRBJ2-3 and V is TRBV27; 7 positions match TRBD2. The CDR3 extends over 18 amino acids. The V gene's germline CDR1 is MNHEY and CDR2 SMNVEV (reference sequence). V was pared by 2 bases and J by 4 bases, with 15 bases of the junction left unmatched. The CDR3 here is CASSLTSGFGGSPDTQYF. Here the CDR3 DNA reads TGTGCCAGCAGTTTAACTTCGGGGTTTGGCGGGAGCCCAGATACGCAGTATTTT.

The J gene is TRBJ2-7, the V gene TRBV28; perhaps TRBD1 as D (5 bases). The ends were cut back, 1 base at V and 3 bases at J, with 22 bases in the middle. Germline CDR1 reads MDHEN; CDR2 reads SYDVKM. The CDR3 contains 18 residues. The CDR3 is CASSLYFVGAGKSYEQYF. Here the CDR3 DNA reads TGTGCCAGCAGTTTATATTTTGTTGGGGCAGGGAAGAGCTACGAGCAGTACTTC. Complete variable domain (other parts from reference TRBV28 and TRBJ2-7): DVKVTQSSRYLVKRTGEKVFLECVQDMDHENMFWYRQDPGLGLRLIYFSYDVKMKEKGDIPEGYSVSREKKERFSLILESASTNQTSMYLCASSLYFVGAGKSYEQYFGPGTRLTVT.